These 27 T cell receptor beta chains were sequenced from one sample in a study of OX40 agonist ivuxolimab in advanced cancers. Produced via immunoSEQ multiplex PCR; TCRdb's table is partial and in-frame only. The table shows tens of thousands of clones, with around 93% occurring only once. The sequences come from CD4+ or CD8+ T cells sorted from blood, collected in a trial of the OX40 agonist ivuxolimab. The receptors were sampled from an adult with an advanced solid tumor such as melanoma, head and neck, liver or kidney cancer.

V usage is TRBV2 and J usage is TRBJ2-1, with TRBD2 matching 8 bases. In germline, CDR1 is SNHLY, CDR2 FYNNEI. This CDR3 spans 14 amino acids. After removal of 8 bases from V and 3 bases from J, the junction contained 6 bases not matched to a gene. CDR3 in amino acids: CASVGTRNYNEQFF. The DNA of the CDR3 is TGTGCCAGCGTCGGGACTAGGAACTACAATGAGCAGTTCTTC.

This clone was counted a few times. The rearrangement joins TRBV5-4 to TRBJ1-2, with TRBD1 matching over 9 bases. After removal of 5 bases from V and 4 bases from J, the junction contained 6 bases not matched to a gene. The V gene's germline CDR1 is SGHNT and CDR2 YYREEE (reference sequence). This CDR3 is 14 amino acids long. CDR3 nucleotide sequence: TGTGCCAGCAGAACAGGGGGCGCAGGCTATGGCTACACCTTC. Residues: CASRTGGAGYGYTF.

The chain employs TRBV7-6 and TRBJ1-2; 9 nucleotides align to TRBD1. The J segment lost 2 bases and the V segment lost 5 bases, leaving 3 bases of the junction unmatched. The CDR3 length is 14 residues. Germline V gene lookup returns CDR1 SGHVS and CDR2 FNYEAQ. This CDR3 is CASSPGQGNYGYTF. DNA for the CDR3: TGTGCCAGCAGCCCCGGACAGGGGAACTATGGCTACACCTTC.

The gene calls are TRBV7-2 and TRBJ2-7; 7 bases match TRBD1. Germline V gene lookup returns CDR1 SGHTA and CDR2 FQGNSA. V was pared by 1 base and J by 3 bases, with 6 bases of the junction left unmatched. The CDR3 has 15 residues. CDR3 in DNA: TGTGCCAGCAGCTTAGGCCCTGGGGACAGCTACGAGCAGTACTTC. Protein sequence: CASSLGPGDSYEQYF.

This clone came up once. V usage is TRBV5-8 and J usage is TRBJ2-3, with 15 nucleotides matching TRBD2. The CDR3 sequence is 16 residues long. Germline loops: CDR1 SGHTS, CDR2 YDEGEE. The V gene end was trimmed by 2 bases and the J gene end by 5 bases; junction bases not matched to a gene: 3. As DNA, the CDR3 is TGTGCCAGCAGCTTTGGACTAGCGGGAGGGGTAGATACGCAGTATTTT. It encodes CASSFGLAGGVDTQYF.

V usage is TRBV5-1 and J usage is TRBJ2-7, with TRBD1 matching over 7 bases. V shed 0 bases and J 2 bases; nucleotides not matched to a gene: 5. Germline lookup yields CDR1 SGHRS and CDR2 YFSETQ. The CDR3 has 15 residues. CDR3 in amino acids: CASSLGGTAPYEQYF. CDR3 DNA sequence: TGCGCCAGCAGCTTGGGTGGGACAGCTCCCTACGAGCAGTACTTC.

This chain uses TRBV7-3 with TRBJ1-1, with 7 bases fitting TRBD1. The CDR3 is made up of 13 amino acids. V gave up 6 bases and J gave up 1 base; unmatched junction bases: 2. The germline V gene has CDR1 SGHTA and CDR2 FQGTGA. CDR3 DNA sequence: TGTGCCAGCAGTGGACAGGCGAACACTGAAGCTTTCTTT. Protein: CASSGQANTEAFF.

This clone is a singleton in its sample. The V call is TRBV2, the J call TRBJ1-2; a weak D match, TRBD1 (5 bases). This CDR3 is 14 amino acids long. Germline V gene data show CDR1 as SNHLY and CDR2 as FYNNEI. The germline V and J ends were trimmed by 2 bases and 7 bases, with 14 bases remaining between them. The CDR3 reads CASSETTGGSGYTF. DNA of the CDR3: TGTGCCAGCAGTGAAACTACAGGCGGGAGTGGCTACACCTTC.

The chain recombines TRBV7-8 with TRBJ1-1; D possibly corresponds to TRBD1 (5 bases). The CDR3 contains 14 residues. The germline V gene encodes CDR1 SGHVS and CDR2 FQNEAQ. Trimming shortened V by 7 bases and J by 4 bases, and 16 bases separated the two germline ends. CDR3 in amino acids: CASTPREFGTEAFF. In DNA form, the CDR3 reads TGTGCCAGCACCCCCAGGGAGTTCGGCACTGAAGCTTTCTTT.

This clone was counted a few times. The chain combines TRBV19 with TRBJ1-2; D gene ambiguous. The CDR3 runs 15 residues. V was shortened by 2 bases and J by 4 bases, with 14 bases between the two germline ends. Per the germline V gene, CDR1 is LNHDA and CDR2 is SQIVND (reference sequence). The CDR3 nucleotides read TGTGCCAGTAGTATATCCGGGGTAGGGCTCTATGGCTACACCTTC. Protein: CASSISGVGLYGYTF. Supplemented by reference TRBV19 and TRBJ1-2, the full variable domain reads DGGITQSPKYLFRKEGQNVTLSCEQNLNHDAMYWYRQDPGQGLRLIYYSQIVNDFQKGDIAEGYSVSREKKESFPLTVTSAQKNPTAFYLCASSISGVGLYGYTFGSGTRLTVV.

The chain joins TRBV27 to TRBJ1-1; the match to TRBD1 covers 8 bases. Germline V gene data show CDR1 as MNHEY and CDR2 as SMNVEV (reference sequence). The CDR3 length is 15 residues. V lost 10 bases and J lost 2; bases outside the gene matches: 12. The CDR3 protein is CATLSRGLGNTEAFF. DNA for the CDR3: TGTGCCACCTTAAGCAGGGGGCTGGGAAACACTGAAGCTTTCTTT.

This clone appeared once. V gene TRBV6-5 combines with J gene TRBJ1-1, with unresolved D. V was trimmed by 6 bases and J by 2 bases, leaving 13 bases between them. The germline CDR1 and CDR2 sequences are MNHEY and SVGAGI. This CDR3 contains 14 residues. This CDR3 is CASRIGRVNTEAFF. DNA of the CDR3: TGTGCCAGCAGAATCGGACGGGTTAACACTGAAGCTTTCTTT.

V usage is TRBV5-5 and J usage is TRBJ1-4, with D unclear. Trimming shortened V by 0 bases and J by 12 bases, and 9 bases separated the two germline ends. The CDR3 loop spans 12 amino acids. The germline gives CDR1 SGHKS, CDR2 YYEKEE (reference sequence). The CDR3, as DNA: TGTGCCAGCAGCTTGGAAATAGGCCAACTGTTTTTT. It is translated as CASSLEIGQLFF. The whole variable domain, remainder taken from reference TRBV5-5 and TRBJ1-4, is DAGVTQSPTHLIKTRGQQVTLRCSPISGHKSVSWYQQVLGQGPQFIFQYYEKEERGRGNFPDRFSARQFPNYSSELNVNALLLGDSALYLCASSLEIGQLFFGSGTQLSVL.

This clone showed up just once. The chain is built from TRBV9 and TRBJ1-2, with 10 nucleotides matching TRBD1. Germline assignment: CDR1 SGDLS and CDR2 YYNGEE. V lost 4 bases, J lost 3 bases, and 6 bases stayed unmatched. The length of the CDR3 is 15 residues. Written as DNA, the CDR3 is TGTGCCAGCAGCCCCTCCGGGACAGGGGACTATGGCTACACCTTC. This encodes CASSPSGTGDYGYTF. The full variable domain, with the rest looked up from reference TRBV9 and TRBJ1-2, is DSGVTQTPKHLITATGQRVTLRCSPRSGDLSVYWYQQSLDQGLQFLIQYYNGEERAKGNILERFSAQQFPDLHSELNLSSLELGDSALYFCASSPSGTGDYGYTFGSGTRLTVV.

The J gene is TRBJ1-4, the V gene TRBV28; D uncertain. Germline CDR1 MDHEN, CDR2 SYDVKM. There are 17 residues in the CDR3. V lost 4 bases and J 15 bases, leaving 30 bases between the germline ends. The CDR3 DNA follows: TGTGCCAGCAGTTCTGTCCTTCTCCTTACCCATGGAAAAAGGGTGTTTTTT. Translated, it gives CASSSVLLLTHGKRVFF.

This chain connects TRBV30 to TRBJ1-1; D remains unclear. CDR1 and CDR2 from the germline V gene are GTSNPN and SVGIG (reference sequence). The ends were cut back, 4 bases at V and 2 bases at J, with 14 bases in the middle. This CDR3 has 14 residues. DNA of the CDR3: TGTGCCTGGACCAACAGCAGGAGAAACACTGAAGCTTTCTTT. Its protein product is CAWTNSRRNTEAFF.

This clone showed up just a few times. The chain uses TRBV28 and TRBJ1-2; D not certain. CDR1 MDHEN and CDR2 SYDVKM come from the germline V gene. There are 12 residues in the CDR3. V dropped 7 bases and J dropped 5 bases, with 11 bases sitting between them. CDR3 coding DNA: TGTGCCAGCATCGGCAGCAGGTATGGCTACACCTTC. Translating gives CASIGSRYGYTF.

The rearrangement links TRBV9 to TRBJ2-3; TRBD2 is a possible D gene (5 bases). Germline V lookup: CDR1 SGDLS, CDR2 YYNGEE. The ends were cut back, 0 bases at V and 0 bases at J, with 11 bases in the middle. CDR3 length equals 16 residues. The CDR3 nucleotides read TGTGCCAGCAGCGTAGTTGTCGGGATGAGCACAGATACGCAGTATTTT. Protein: CASSVVVGMSTDTQYF.

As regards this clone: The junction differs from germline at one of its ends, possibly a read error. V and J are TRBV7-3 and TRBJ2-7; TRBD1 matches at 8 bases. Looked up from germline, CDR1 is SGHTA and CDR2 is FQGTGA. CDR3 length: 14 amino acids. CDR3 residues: CASSVTGGFYEQYF. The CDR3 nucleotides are TGTGCCAGCAGCGTAACAGGGGGGTTTTACGAGCAGTACTTC.

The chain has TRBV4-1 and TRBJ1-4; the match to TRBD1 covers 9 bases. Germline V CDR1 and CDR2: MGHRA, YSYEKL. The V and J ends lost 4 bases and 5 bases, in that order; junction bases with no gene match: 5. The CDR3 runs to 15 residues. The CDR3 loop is CASSRPGTGNEKLFF. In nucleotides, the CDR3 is TGCGCCAGCAGCCGGCCCGGGACAGGGAATGAAAAACTGTTTTTT.

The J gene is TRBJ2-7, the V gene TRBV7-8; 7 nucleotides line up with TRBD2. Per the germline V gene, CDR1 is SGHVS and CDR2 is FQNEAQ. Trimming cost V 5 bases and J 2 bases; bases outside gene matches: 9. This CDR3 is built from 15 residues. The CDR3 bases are TGTGCCAGCAGCATCGAGCTGGGGGGGGCCTACGAGCAGTACTTC. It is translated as CASSIELGGAYEQYF.

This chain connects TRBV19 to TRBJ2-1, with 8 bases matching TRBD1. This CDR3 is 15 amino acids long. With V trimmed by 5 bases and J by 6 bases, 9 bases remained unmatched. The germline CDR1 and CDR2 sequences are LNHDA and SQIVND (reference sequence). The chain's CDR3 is CASSATGTGANEQFF. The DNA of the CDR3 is TGTGCCAGTAGTGCGACCGGGACAGGTGCCAATGAGCAGTTCTTC.

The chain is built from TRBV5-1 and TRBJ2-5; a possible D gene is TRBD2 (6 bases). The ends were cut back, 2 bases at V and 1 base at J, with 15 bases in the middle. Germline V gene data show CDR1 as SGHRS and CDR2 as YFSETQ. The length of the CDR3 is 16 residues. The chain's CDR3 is CASSFSPGLTQETQYF. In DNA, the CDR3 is TGCGCCAGCAGCTTCTCTCCGGGACTCACCCAAGAGACCCAGTACTTC.

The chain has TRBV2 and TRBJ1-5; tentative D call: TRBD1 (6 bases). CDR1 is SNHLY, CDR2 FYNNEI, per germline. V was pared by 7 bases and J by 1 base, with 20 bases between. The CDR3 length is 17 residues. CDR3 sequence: CASTAIRGLSSNQPQHF. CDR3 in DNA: TGTGCCAGCACCGCGATTAGGGGGTTGTCGAGCAATCAGCCCCAGCATTTT. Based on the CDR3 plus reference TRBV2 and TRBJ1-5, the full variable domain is EPEVTQTPSHQVTQMGQEVILRCVPISNHLYFYWYRQILGQKVEFLVSFYNNEISEKSEIFDDQFSVERPDGSNFTLKIRSTKLEDSAMYFCASTAIRGLSSNQPQHFGDGTRLSIL.

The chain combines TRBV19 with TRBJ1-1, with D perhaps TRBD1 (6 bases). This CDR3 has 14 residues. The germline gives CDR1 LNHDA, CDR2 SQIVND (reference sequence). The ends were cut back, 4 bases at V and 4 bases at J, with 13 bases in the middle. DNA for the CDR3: TGTGCCAGTAGTAACCCAGGGGCGGGCACTGAAGCTTTCTTT. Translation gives CASSNPGAGTEAFF.

The CDR3 DNA is TGCGCCAGCAGCCCGGGGACAGCCGCTGTCTTTTTCTCTGGGGCCAACGTCCTGACTTTC. Translated: CASSPGTAAVFFSGANVLTF. V usage is TRBV5-1 and J usage is TRBJ2-6, with 7 bases lining up with TRBD1. The trim removed 4 bases at V and 0 bases at J, leaving 16 bases unmatched. The germline V gene has CDR1 SGHRS and CDR2 YFSETQ. The CDR3 is 20 residues long.

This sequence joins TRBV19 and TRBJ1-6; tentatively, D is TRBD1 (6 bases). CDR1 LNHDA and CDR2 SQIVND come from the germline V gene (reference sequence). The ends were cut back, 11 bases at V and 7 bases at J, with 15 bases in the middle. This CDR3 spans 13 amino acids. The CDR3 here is CAGGQTTNSPLHF. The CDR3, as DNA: TGTGCCGGGGGGCAAACGACCAATTCACCCCTCCACTTT. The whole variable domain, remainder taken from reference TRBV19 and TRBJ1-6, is DGGITQSPKYLFRKEGQNVTLSCEQNLNHDAMYWYRQDPGQGLRLIYYSQIVNDFQKGDIAEGYSVSREKKESFPLTVTSAQKNPTAFYLCAGGQTTNSPLHFGNGTRLTVT.